The 13 T cell receptor beta chains below come from one sample, sequenced in a study of blood T cell repertoires in COVID-19. Only in-frame clones appear in the TCRdb table, and some are missing; sequencing was by immunoSEQ multiplex PCR. The data show some 120,000 clones, roughly 80% seen once. Material: peripheral blood. These TCRs come from a man in his 70s with acute or convalescent COVID-19.

The CDR3 DNA reads as TGTGCCATCAGTGAGGGCAGGGGGCTTTCCCCCGGCGGGCGGGGTGAGCAGTTCTTC. Protein: CAISEGRGLSPGGRGEQFF. V usage is TRBV10-3 and J usage is TRBJ2-1, with 8 nucleotides matching TRBD1. The CDR3 consists of 19 residues. The trim removed 2 bases at V and 9 bases at J, leaving 21 bases unmatched. CDR1 and CDR2 from the germline V gene are ENHRY and SYGVKD.

The chain links TRBV2 to TRBJ2-1; D is unclear. This CDR3 has 15 residues. CDR1 and CDR2 (germline): SNHLY, FYNNEI. Trimming pared 2 bases from V and 7 bases from J, leaving 15 bases between. DNA for the CDR3: TGTGCCAGCAGTGAAAGTAGCCTTGTTGGGAATGAGCAGTTCTTC. Translation: CASSESSLVGNEQFF.

The V gene is TRBV3-1 (or the pseudogene TRBV3-2), the J gene TRBJ2-1; TRBD2 is a possible D gene (6 bases). V lost 1 base and J 4 bases, leaving 20 bases between the germline ends. The CDR3 extends over 18 amino acids. Germline V gene lookup returns CDR1 LGHDT and CDR2 YNNKEL (reference sequence). The DNA of the CDR3 is TGTGCCAGCAGCCAAGTCCCCGTACTAGCAGGGCCGTACAATGAGCAGTTCTTC. Its protein is CASSQVPVLAGPYNEQFF.

The rearrangement uses TRBV30 and TRBJ2-7; D is perhaps TRBD2 (7 bases). This CDR3 contains 17 residues. Trimming took off 0 bases at V and 2 bases at J, with 20 bases between the two ends. CDR1 GTSNPN and CDR2 SVGIG come from the germline V gene (reference sequence). Here the CDR3 reads CAWSVLGGAGIAYEQYF. The DNA of the CDR3 is TGTGCCTGGAGTGTACTAGGGGGGGCAGGGATAGCCTACGAGCAGTACTTC.

V and J are TRBV7-2 and TRBJ2-5, with a weak D call TRBD2 (7 bases). V gave up 3 bases and J gave up 1 base, with 12 bases separating them. This CDR3 region has 15 residues. In germline, CDR1 is SGHTA, CDR2 FQGNSA. The CDR3 here is CASSLGGGGQETQYF. The CDR3, as DNA: TGTGCCAGCAGCTTGGGAGGGGGGGGCCAAGAGACCCAGTACTTC.

The J gene is TRBJ2-6, the V gene TRBV2, with 7 bases identical to TRBD1. The CDR3 consists of 18 residues. Trimming took 1 base from V and 0 from J; bases not matched to a gene: 6. From germline, CDR1 is SNHLY and CDR2 FYNNEI. The DNA of the CDR3 is TGTGCCAGCAGTGAAGGACAGGGTTCCCCCTCTGGGGCCAACGTCCTGACTTTC. Translated: CASSEGQGSPSGANVLTF.

This chain links TRBV10-3 with TRBJ2-2, with 7 bases identical to TRBD1. The J segment lost 0 bases and the V segment lost 10 bases, leaving 11 bases of the junction unmatched. CDR3 length: 16 residues. The germline V gene encodes CDR1 ENHRY and CDR2 SYGVKD. The CDR3 DNA follows: TGTGCCACTTCCGCGAGGGGGCCTTCGAACACCGGGGAGCTGTTTTTT. This translates into CATSARGPSNTGELFF.

V and J are TRBV7-2 and TRBJ2-3, with 8 bases aligning to TRBD2. Germline CDR1 reads SGHTA; CDR2 reads FQGNSA. This CDR3 has 16 residues. J was trimmed by 5 bases and V by 4 bases; bases with no gene match: 11. Here the CDR3 reads CASSYWLAGSLDTQYF. The CDR3 DNA is TGTGCCAGCAGCTACTGGCTAGCGGGTAGTCTAGATACGCAGTATTTT.

CDR3 in amino acids: CASSYSGLFSYEQYF. The DNA for the CDR3 is TGTGCCAGCAGTTATTCTGGGCTGTTCTCCTACGAGCAGTACTTC. The chain has TRBV6-5 and TRBJ2-7; no clear D. CDR1 and CDR2 (germline): MNHEY, SVGAGI. This CDR3 has 15 residues. V lost 3 bases and J lost 0, with 12 bases in between.

This clone was counted once. The chain has TRBV2 and TRBJ2-7; TRBD1 matches 7 bases. Germline loops: CDR1 SNHLY, CDR2 FYNNEI. The CDR3 is made up of 12 amino acids. Trimming cost V 7 bases and J 3 bases; bases outside gene matches: 3. CDR3 loop: CASNRGFYEQYF. CDR3 sequence (DNA): TGTGCCAGCAACAGGGGTTTCTACGAGCAGTACTTC.

The chain employs TRBV6-5 and TRBJ1-4; TRBD1 is a possible D gene (5 bases). The CDR3 sequence is 14 residues long. V gave up 7 bases and J gave up 9 bases, with 18 bases separating them. From germline, CDR1 is MNHEY and CDR2 SVGAGI. The CDR3 region is CASKNWQGSQKLFF. The CDR3 coding sequence is TGTGCCAGCAAGAATTGGCAGGGTTCGCAAAAACTGTTTTTT.

The chain recombines TRBV19 with TRBJ2-7; 10 bases are shared with TRBD1. Germline CDR1 and CDR2: LNHDA and SQIVND (reference sequence). The CDR3 is made up of 17 amino acids. V was pared by 2 bases and J by 4 bases, with 11 bases of the junction left unmatched. The CDR3 loop is CASSIKSGRQGAYEQYF. The CDR3, as DNA: TGTGCCAGTAGTATAAAGAGTGGACGACAGGGGGCTTACGAGCAGTACTTC.

The chain has TRBV28 and TRBJ1-3, with 9 nucleotides matching TRBD1. This CDR3 is 15 amino acids long. Trimming cost V 4 bases and J 5 bases; bases outside gene matches: 6. From germline, CDR1 is MDHEN and CDR2 SYDVKM. In nucleotides, the CDR3 is TGTGCCAGCAGTTCCGAGGACAGGGGCAGAAACACCATATATTTT. Its translation: CASSSEDRGRNTIYF.